The TCR beta chain described here comes from a study of T cells in Graves' hyperthyroidism and ophthalmopathy. Overall study results and limits: Stable hyperthyroidism was told apart from ophthalmopathy by a model built on 13 V-J features.

This clonotype has a count of ten or more. Its antigen is not known. This CDR3 is 16 amino acids long. V lost 2 bases and J 0 bases, leaving 11 bases between the germline ends. CDR1 is SNHLY and CDR2 is FYNNEI in the germline V gene. Exclusion followed for patients with uncontrolled infection, other autoimmune disease, pregnancy or lactation. Amplification yielded TCR beta CDR3 regions, with RNA transcripts as the source. Primed by the HTBI set, a first-round RT-PCR was run on the TCR CDR3. TCRdb itself ran the multiplex PCR reads through MiXCR, one entry per CDR3 protein. The data contain about 680,000 distinct CDR3 sequences, about a third of them seen just once; the ten biggest clones take up more than 25%.

This TCR was recovered from a woman between 40 and 50 years old with Graves' hyperthyroidism. The sequencing input was blood. The V and J genes are TRBV2 and TRBJ1-5; D remains unclear. CDR3 nucleotide sequence: TGTGCCAGCAGTGAAATCGGAGGGCGTAGCAATCAGCCCCAGCATTTT. Translation gives CASSEIGGRSNQPQHF.